The 18 T cell receptor beta chains listed next were all sequenced from one sample in a study of blood T cell repertoires in COVID-19. The data were produced by immunoSEQ multiplex PCR, yet TCRdb's version contains in-frame clones alone and is incomplete. The repertoire includes 52,000 or so clones, about four fifths of them detected once, and over 5.5% sits in the top ten. Sequencing input: peripheral blood. The receptor set was obtained from a human donor in a cohort sampled during active or convalescent COVID-19.

The chain links TRBV6-5 to TRBJ2-1; TRBD2 aligns across 8 bases. From germline, CDR1 is MNHEY and CDR2 SVGAGI. This CDR3 is built from 15 residues. The trim removed 6 bases at V and 0 bases at J, leaving 4 bases unmatched. The CDR3 spells CASSIRGGSYNEQFF. CDR3 DNA sequence: TGTGCCAGCAGCATACGGGGGGGCTCCTACAATGAGCAGTTCTTC.

The chain links TRBV7-3 to TRBJ2-3; D might be TRBD1 (6 bases). With 5 bases removed from V and 2 bases from J, the gap between germline ends came to 8 bases. Per the germline V gene, CDR1 is SGHTA and CDR2 is FQGTGA. There are 13 residues in the CDR3. The DNA of the CDR3 is TGTGCCAGCAGCCGACAGGACACAGATACGCAGTATTTT. It specifies CASSRQDTDTQYF. The full variable domain, with the rest looked up from reference TRBV7-3 and TRBJ2-3, is GAGVSQTPSNKVTEKGKYVELRCDPISGHTALYWYRQSLGQGPEFLIYFQGTGAADDSGLPNDRFFAVRPEGSVSTLKIQRTERGDSAVYLCASSRQDTDTQYFGPGTRLTVL.

The gene calls are TRBV19 and TRBJ1-1; no clear D. Germline V CDR1 and CDR2: LNHDA, SQIVND (reference sequence). This CDR3 contains 14 residues. Trimming took 8 bases from V and 5 from J, leaving 18 bases between them. The CDR3, as DNA: TGTGCCAGTTCCGAAGAGGGTTGGGAAACTGAAGCTTTCTTT. Its translation is CASSEEGWETEAFF.

The chain links TRBV4-1 to TRBJ2-2, with D possibly TRBD2 on 7 matching bases. Germline CDR1 reads MGHRA; CDR2 reads YSYEKL. This CDR3 comprises 14 residues. V was trimmed by 8 bases and J by 1 base, leaving 11 bases between them. The CDR3 DNA reads as TGCGCCAGCCGGGGGGCAGGGAACACCGGGGAGCTGTTTTTT. This gives the protein CASRGAGNTGELFF.

The chain combines TRBV27 with TRBJ2-5; 7 nucleotides align to TRBD1. Looked up from germline, CDR1 is MNHEY and CDR2 is SMNVEV (reference sequence). The V and J ends lost 6 bases and 13 bases, in that order; junction bases with no gene match: 8. CDR3 length equals 11 residues. The CDR3 DNA reads TGTGCCAGCAGCCACGGGACAGCGTCGTACTTC. Protein product: CASSHGTASYF.

This rearrangement joins TRBV7-8 to TRBJ2-5, with D tentatively TRBD2 (5 bases). Trimming shortened V by 5 bases and J by 12 bases, and 13 bases separated the two germline ends. The CDR3 totals 11 residues. In germline, CDR1 is SGHVS, CDR2 FQNEAQ. The CDR3 DNA reads as TGTGCCAGCAGCCCCCGGGGTTTGAAGTACTTC. Translated: CASSPRGLKYF.

The genes are TRBV19 and TRBJ2-7; no reliable D call. Deletions cut 8 bases from V and 9 bases from J, with 17 bases between. The CDR3 runs 12 residues. Germline V lookup: CDR1 LNHDA, CDR2 SQIVND (reference sequence). The CDR3 DNA reads as TGTGCCAGTGGCCCTGGTTTACGAGGGCAGTACTTC. Encoded protein: CASGPGLRGQYF.

This sequence joins TRBV4-2 and TRBJ2-7; no clear D gene. In germline, CDR1 is LGHNA, CDR2 YNFKEQ. V shed 8 bases and J shed 5 bases, with 16 bases lying between them. This CDR3 is 13 amino acids long. CDR3 DNA sequence: TGTGCCAGCGCCCTCGACACGATAAACGAGCAGTACTTC. Encoded protein: CASALDTINEQYF.

V is TRBV2 and J is TRBJ2-3; weak D call: TRBD2 (5 bases). CDR3 length: 14 amino acids. The ends were cut back, 7 bases at V and 0 bases at J, with 11 bases in the middle. Per germline, CDR1 SNHLY and CDR2 FYNNEI. In DNA form, the CDR3 reads TGTGCCAGCAAGGTAGCGATAAGCACAGATACGCAGTATTTT. Translating it yields CASKVAISTDTQYF.

The chain has TRBV19 and TRBJ2-5, with 7 bases identical to TRBD1. With V trimmed by 3 bases and J by 1 base, 5 bases remained unmatched. The CDR3 spans 15 residues. Germline values: CDR1 LNHDA, CDR2 SQIVND (reference sequence). The CDR3 protein is CASSISAGGQETQYF. The DNA of the CDR3 is TGTGCCAGTAGTATTTCGGCAGGGGGCCAAGAGACCCAGTACTTC.

This chain connects TRBV11-3 to TRBJ2-1; 10 bases line up with TRBD1. CDR1 and CDR2 from the germline V gene are SGHNT and YENEEA. The CDR3 has 17 amino acids. The trim removed 5 bases at V and 4 bases at J, leaving 11 bases unmatched. CDR3 in amino acids: CASSRGRPGQGYNEQFF. CDR3 nucleotides: TGTGCCAGCAGCCGGGGTAGGCCGGGACAGGGGTACAATGAGCAGTTCTTC.

The chain uses TRBV11-2 and TRBJ2-3; a weak D match, TRBD2 (5 bases). The V and J ends lost 1 base and 4 bases respectively, with 6 bases between them. CDR3 length equals 13 residues. Germline V gene lookup returns CDR1 SGHAT and CDR2 FQNNGV. Here the CDR3 DNA reads TGTGCCAGCAGCTTAGCGCGGGCAGATACGCAGTATTTT. Its translation: CASSLARADTQYF.

The V gene is TRBV9, the J gene TRBJ1-4, with D perhaps TRBD1 (5 bases). The germline CDR1 and CDR2 sequences are SGDLS and YYNGEE. V lost 2 bases and J lost 7, with 9 bases in between. The CDR3 has 13 amino acids. The CDR3 sequence: CASSVRGGEKLFF. The CDR3 region has the DNA TGTGCCAGCAGCGTCCGGGGGGGTGAAAAACTGTTTTTT.

The V call is TRBV5-1, the J call TRBJ2-2; perhaps TRBD1 as D (5 bases). In germline, CDR1 is SGHRS, CDR2 YFSETQ. Deletions cut 4 bases from V and 6 bases from J, with 16 bases between. This CDR3 is built from 15 residues. CDR3 amino acids: CASSQTEKGSGELFF. The CDR3 bases are TGCGCCAGCAGCCAGACGGAAAAGGGGTCCGGGGAGCTGTTTTTT.

The chain employs TRBV9 and TRBJ2-7, with TRBD2 identical over 11 bases. Looked up from germline, CDR1 is SGDLS and CDR2 is YYNGEE. The CDR3 runs to 14 residues. The junction had 1 base not matched to a gene; V was cut back by 0 bases and J by 5 bases. The CDR3 is CASSVALAGDEQYF. DNA for the CDR3: TGTGCCAGCAGCGTAGCACTAGCGGGGGACGAGCAGTACTTC.

J is TRBJ1-2 and V is TRBV19; no reliable D call. The V end lost 3 bases, the J end lost 1 base, and 12 bases lay between the germline ends. The CDR3 contains 15 residues. Per the germline V gene, CDR1 is LNHDA and CDR2 is SQIVND (reference sequence). The CDR3 coding sequence is TGTGCCAGTAGTATGAGGTCCGAACTTAACTATGGCTACACCTTC. This gives the protein CASSMRSELNYGYTF.

The J gene is TRBJ1-1, the V gene TRBV24-1, with 7 bases that match TRBD1. With 4 bases clipped from V and 4 bases from J, the junction kept 5 bases outside the gene matches. The CDR3 spans 14 residues. CDR1 and CDR2 (germline): KGHDR, SFDVKD. CDR3 sequence (DNA): TGTGCCACCAGTGACACCAGGGGGTTCACTGAAGCTTTCTTT. Its protein is CATSDTRGFTEAFF.

CDR3 region: CASSVGLAGVETQYF. As DNA, the CDR3 is TGTGCCAGCAGCGTAGGGCTAGCGGGGGTCGAGACCCAGTACTTC. This chain links TRBV9 with TRBJ2-5, with TRBD2 matching over 10 bases. Trimming removed 0 bases from V and 5 bases from J; junction bases left unmatched: 4. Germline V CDR1 and CDR2: SGDLS, YYNGEE. This CDR3 spans 15 amino acids.